Many counts were recorded for the clone carrying this T cell receptor (beta chain). Its antigen remains unidentified. This sample is drawn from a study of T cells in Graves' hyperthyroidism and ophthalmopathy. TCR beta CDR3 regions were amplified from RNA. During a first-round RT-PCR of the TCR CDR3, the HTBI primer set was used. TCRdb recomputed calls from the multiplex PCR reads with MiXCR, one row per CDR3 protein. The sample contains hundreds of thousands of distinct CDR3 sequences, approximately 14% of which appear only once. General study results and limits: Within blood appeared most thyroid clonotypes that had expanded above 0.001.

The CDR3 is made up of 15 amino acids. CDR1 is SQVTM, CDR2 ANQGSEA, per germline. V shed 6 bases, J shed 7 bases, and the junction held 11 bases outside the gene matches. Absent ophthalmopathy progression within 18 months defined stable Graves' hyperthyroidism. V usage is TRBV29-1 and J usage is TRBJ2-1; TRBD2 agrees at 11 bases. This clonotype originated in a young woman with Graves' hyperthyroidism. The specimen sequenced was blood. CDR3 sequence reads: CSVAIAGGPGNEQFF. DNA of the CDR3: TGCAGCGTCGCTATAGCGGGAGGGCCGGGGAATGAGCAGTTCTTC.